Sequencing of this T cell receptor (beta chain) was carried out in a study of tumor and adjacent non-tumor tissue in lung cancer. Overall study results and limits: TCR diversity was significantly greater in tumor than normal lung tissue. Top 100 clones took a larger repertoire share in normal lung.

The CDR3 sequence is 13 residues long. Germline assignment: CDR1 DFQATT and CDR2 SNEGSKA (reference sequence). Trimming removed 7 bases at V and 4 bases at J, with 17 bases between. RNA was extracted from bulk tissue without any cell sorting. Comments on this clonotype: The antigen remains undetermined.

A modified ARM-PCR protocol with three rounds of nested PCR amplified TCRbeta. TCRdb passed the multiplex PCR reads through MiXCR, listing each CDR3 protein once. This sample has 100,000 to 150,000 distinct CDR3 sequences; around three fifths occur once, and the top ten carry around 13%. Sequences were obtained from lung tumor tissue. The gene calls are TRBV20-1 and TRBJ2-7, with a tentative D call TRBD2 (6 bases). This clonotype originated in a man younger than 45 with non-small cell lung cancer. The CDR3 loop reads CSGCGMAEYEQYF. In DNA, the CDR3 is TGCAGTGGATGCGGGATGGCCGAATACGAGCAGTACTTC.